Listed below are T cell receptor beta chains from one sample, sequenced in a study of a mutant IDH1 vaccine in newly diagnosed glioma. TCRdb keeps only in-frame clones here, not all; method: immunoSEQ multiplex PCR. This table holds 55,000 or so clones, 75% to 85% found once. These receptors' targets are unknown. The sample consisted of PBMCs, taken from a glioma patient whose treatment included an IDH1 peptide vaccine. These receptors were obtained from a man aged 35 to 55 with glioma. Both conserved end residues are part of each CDR3. Fields, in order: V gene, clone size, D gene, J gene, CDR3 DNA, CDR3 protein. D genes are given only for firm matches. Size values are once, few and many counts, or a class for expanded clones, and some rows have none.

>TRBV29-1|-|-|TRBJ1-1
TGCAGCGTTGAAAAAGGACGGAACACTGAAGCTTTCTTT
CSVEKGRNTEAFF
>TRBV30|few|-|TRBJ1-2
TGTGCCTGGAGTCCCTTGGGGGCTGGCTACACCTTC
CAWSPLGAGYTF
>TRBV5-5|-|-|TRBJ2-5
TGTGCCAGCAGCATGGGCCAAGAGACCCAGTACTTC
CASSMGQETQYF
>TRBV5-1|-|-|TRBJ2-2
TGCGCCAGCAGCCCCCGTGGGGTAGCGACCGACACCGGGGAGCTGTTTTTT
CASSPRGVATDTGELFF
>TRBV2|-|TRBD2|TRBJ2-3
TGTGCCAGCAGTGGGCCTAGCGGGGGCGAAGATACGCAGTATTTT
CASSGPSGGEDTQYF
>TRBV7-2|-|-|TRBJ2-1
TGTGCCAGCAGCTTAGGTTGGGCCTACAATGAGCAGTTCTTC
CASSLGWAYNEQFF
>TRBV7-8|-|-|TRBJ1-3
TGTGCCAGCAGCTTCCCCCCGGCCACTCAAGGGGGCACCATATATTTT
CASSFPPATQGGTIYF
>TRBV19|-|TRBD1|TRBJ1-1
TGTGCCAGTAGTTTCCGCAGGGGGCGCGAGGCTGAAGCTTTCTTT
CASSFRRGREAEAFF
>TRBV6-6|-|-|TRBJ2-7
TGTGCCAGCAGTTACTCCTGGGGTTACGAGCAGTACTTC
CASSYSWGYEQYF
>TRBV5-1|-|-|TRBJ1-4
TGCGCCAGCAGCTTGGCAGGGCCTAATGAAAAACTGTTTTTT
CASSLAGPNEKLFF
>TRBV6-5|few|-|TRBJ2-7
TGTGCCAGCAGTTACAATCGCGGGACGGGTTACGAGCAGTACTTC
CASSYNRGTGYEQYF
>TRBV6-6|once|TRBD1|TRBJ1-4
TGTGCCAGCAGGGGACAGGGAACTAATGAAAAACTGTTTTTT
CASRGQGTNEKLFF
>TRBV7-8|once|-|TRBJ1-1
TGTGCCAGCAGCACACACCAGCCAAAGGGGGAAGCTTTCTTT
CASSTHQPKGEAFF